This T cell receptor beta chain appears in the sequencing data of a study of cytomegalovirus exposure and HLA in healthy donors. The overall study: For the roughly 400 genotyped donors, 65% to 90% fell within the Caucasian-associated ancestry cluster.

A multiplex PCR was run with 60 Vbeta primers and 13 Jbeta primers. Profiled with immunoSEQ multiplex PCR; TCRdb holds only in-frame clones, not every one. In the table there are 150,000 to 200,000 clones, 82% of which are singletons. Comment on this clone: Its matching antigen is unknown. Relative to the germline gene, one junction end is altered; a read error may explain this.

Study observations and caveats: An analysis that was carried out later associated some 17,000 TCR beta sequences with HLA alleles at 0.05 false discovery rate.

This CDR3 is 15 amino acids long. In germline, CDR1 is MNHEY, CDR2 SVGAGI. The specimen sequenced was PBMCs. The receptor was isolated from a male donor in good health and CMV-seropositive. The gene calls are TRBV6-5 and TRBJ2-6; 9 bases are shared with TRBD1. The CDR3: CASRDRAGGANGLTF. The CDR3 nucleotides are TGTGCCAGCCGGGACAGGGCGGGCGGGGCCAACGGCCTGACTTTC.